Below are 9 T cell receptor beta chains sequenced from a single sample in a study of CD8 T cells in ankylosing spondylitis. TCRdb re-analysed the 5' RACE reads in MiXCR, keeping a single row per CDR3 protein. This table holds 200,000 to 250,000 distinct CDR3 sequences, more than 9% found once. The specimen was blood, either unsorted or a sorted T cell fraction (not recorded which). These receptors came from a male donor with ankylosing spondylitis or in good health (not recorded which).

The V gene is TRBV29-1, the J gene TRBJ2-7; 7 bases match TRBD1. The V segment lost 0 bases and the J segment 1 base; nucleotides outside the gene matches: 3. CDR1 and CDR2 from the germline V gene are SQVTM and ANQGSEA. The CDR3 loop spans 14 amino acids. The CDR3 protein is CSVEDRQGSYEQYF. The DNA of the CDR3 is TGCAGCGTTGAAGACCGACAGGGATCCTACGAGCAGTACTTC.

Many counts were recorded for this clonotype. This chain uses TRBV5-1 with TRBJ2-7; no clear D. The CDR3 contains 14 residues. CDR1 and CDR2 (germline): SGHRS, YFSETQ. Trimming took 0 bases from V and 0 from J, leaving 7 bases between them. This chain's CDR3 is CASSLAASSYEQYF. CDR3 nucleotides: TGCGCCAGCAGCTTGGCCGCCAGCTCCTACGAGCAGTACTTC.

This clonotype was counted many times. V usage is TRBV2 and J usage is TRBJ2-7, with D uncertain. Per the germline V gene, CDR1 is SNHLY and CDR2 is FYNNEI. The CDR3 totals 13 residues. V was trimmed by 3 bases and J by 5 bases, leaving 11 bases between them. In nucleotides, the CDR3 is TGTGCCAGCAGTGAGGAAGGTTGGCACGAGCAGTACTTC. Its translation is CASSEEGWHEQYF.

This clonotype was counted ten times or more. The rearrangement uses TRBV30 and TRBJ1-1; the D gene is possibly TRBD1 (6 bases). V lost 5 bases, J lost 4 bases, and 14 bases lay in between. The CDR3 is 13 residues long. Per germline, CDR1 GTSNPN and CDR2 SVGIG (reference sequence). The CDR3 sequence: CAWFNRAGTEAFF. CDR3 coding DNA: TGTGCCTGGTTTAACAGGGCGGGCACTGAAGCTTTCTTT.

This clonotype was seen repeatedly, ten times or more. The chain has TRBV3-1 and TRBJ2-1; D perhaps matches TRBD1 (5 bases). CDR1 LGHDT and CDR2 YNNKEL come from the germline V gene (reference sequence). The ends were cut back, 3 bases at V and 4 bases at J, with 13 bases in the middle. This CDR3 contains 15 residues. The CDR3 loop reads CASSQKIGAYNEQFF. The CDR3 DNA follows: TGTGCCAGCAGCCAGAAAATAGGGGCGTACAATGAGCAGTTCTTC.

This clonotype was detected ten times or more. This chain uses TRBV7-2 with TRBJ2-2; the D gene is possibly TRBD2 (6 bases). The CDR3 length is 15 residues. Germline values: CDR1 SGHTA, CDR2 FQGNSA. Deletions cut 5 bases from V and 0 bases from J, with 10 bases between. The CDR3 loop is CASSIGGTNTGELFF. The CDR3 DNA follows: TGTGCCAGCAGCATTGGGGGGACGAACACCGGGGAGCTGTTTTTT.

V and J are TRBV7-9 and TRBJ2-7; unclear D gene. The CDR3 length is 14 residues. The V and J ends lost 5 bases and 6 bases respectively, with 17 bases between them. The germline gives CDR1 SEHNR, CDR2 FQNEAQ (reference sequence). In nucleotides, the CDR3 is TGTGCCAGCAGCCTTATCGCAGAACCCCGCGAGCAGTACTTC. Translated, it gives CASSLIAEPREQYF.

The chain uses TRBV19 and TRBJ1-5; D remains ambiguous. The V gene's germline CDR1 is LNHDA and CDR2 SQIVND (reference sequence). The ends were cut back, 8 bases at V and 1 base at J, with 6 bases in the middle. CDR3 size: 12 residues. The CDR3, as DNA: TGTGCCAGTCAAGGCAGCAATCAGCCCCAGCATTTT. Encoded protein: CASQGSNQPQHF.

This clonotype was observed a handful of times. The chain is built from TRBV29-1 and TRBJ2-3, with D possibly TRBD2 on 6 matching bases. Germline V gives CDR1 SQVTM, CDR2 ANQGSEA. V gave up 8 bases and J gave up 2 bases, with 17 bases separating them. The CDR3 extends over 14 amino acids. CDR3 residues: CSYITGLITDTQYF. DNA for the CDR3: TGCAGCTACATAACGGGACTCATCACAGATACGCAGTATTTT.